The clone carrying this T cell receptor beta chain has just a few counts. As yet, its antigen is unknown. V gave up 6 bases and J gave up 3 bases, with 25 bases separating them. The V gene's germline CDR1 is MGHDK and CDR2 SYGVNS. The CDR3 runs 18 residues. This specimen belongs to a study of CD8+CD57+ T cells in acquired aplastic anemia. About the study: Across the sorted CD4+ and CD8+ cells, DNA amounts averaged around 3.2 ug. In CD4+ cells, healthy donors produced an average of approximately 9.9 million reads.

Genomic DNA provided the template from which TCR beta VDJ and CDR3 profiles were obtained. MiXCR, run by TCRdb on the reads, gives a single entry per CDR3 protein. The sample has tens of thousands of distinct CDR3 sequences, around 44% seen once. Findings of the study overall: Researchers report that around 31 CD8+ CDR3 sequences appeared in both patients and controls. Researchers reported that CD8+ Simpson's diversity was not significantly different in patients versus controls.

The TCR comes from a human donor in good health, serving as a control. The rearrangement links TRBV25-1 to TRBJ2-3; possibly TRBD1 or TRBD2 for D (5 bases each). Sequencing was done on a sample of sorted CD4+, CD8+, or CD8+CD57+ T cells (not recorded which) from PBMCs. The CDR3 bases are TGTGCCAGCAGCCATCTCATTGTTGGGGGAGAAGGAACAGATACGCAGTATTTT. It encodes CASSHLIVGGEGTDTQYF.